The text below deals with one T cell receptor beta chain. The data stem from a study of blood T cell repertoires in COVID-19. As for the study in general: PBMCs, B-cell-depleted T cells, or T cells were the source of the cDNA or gDNA that made up the material.

The CDR3 has 15 amino acids. J was trimmed by 5 bases and V by 5 bases; bases with no gene match: 9. CDR1 KGHSH and CDR2 LQKENI come from the germline V gene. Repertoires were generated with immunoSEQ multiplex PCR, while TCRdb's copy carries only in-frame clones and drops some. The sample yields approximately 150,000 clones, approximately 85% seen once. Source material: peripheral blood. The receptor's source is a man aged 65 to 85 with acute or convalescent COVID-19. V is TRBV18 and J is TRBJ2-5; 9 bases map to TRBD1. The CDR3 is CASSSSGTGSETQYF. DNA for the CDR3: TGTGCCAGCTCATCCTCCGGGACAGGGTCGGAGACCCAGTACTTC.